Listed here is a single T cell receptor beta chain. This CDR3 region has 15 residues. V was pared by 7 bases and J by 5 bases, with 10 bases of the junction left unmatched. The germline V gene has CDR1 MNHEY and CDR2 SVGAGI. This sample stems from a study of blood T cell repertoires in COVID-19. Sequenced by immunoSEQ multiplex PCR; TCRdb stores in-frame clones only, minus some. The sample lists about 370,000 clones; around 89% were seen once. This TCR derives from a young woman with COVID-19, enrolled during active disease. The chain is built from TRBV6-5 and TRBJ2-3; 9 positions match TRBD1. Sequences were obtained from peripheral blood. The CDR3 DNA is TGTGCCAGCATCTCCTTACAGGGGGCAAGAGATACGCAGTATTTT. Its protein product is CASISLQGARDTQYF.